Listed below are T cell receptor beta chains from one sample, sequenced in a study of cytomegalovirus exposure and HLA in healthy donors. Clones were sequenced by immunoSEQ multiplex PCR, and TCRdb holds only the in-frame ones, with some missing. The sample yields about 130,000 clones, about 80% seen once. Sequenced: PBMCs. The receptors stem from a woman between 35 and 50 years old in good health and CMV-seronegative. CDR3s include the opening cysteine and the closing phenylalanine or tryptophan. A D gene is named only where the DNA matches it firmly. Size is stated for part of the rows, as once, few or many counts, or as a class when the clone is expanded.

D gene: NA; clone size: once; V gene: TRBV19; CDR3 protein: CASSIEAGVRTNQPQHF
D gene: TRBD1; clone size: NA; V gene: TRBV27; CDR3 protein: CASSSTLGQINQPQHF
D gene: TRBD2; clone size: NA; V gene: TRBV5-1; CDR3 protein: CASSLEFGGAGNNEQFF
D gene: NA; clone size: NA; V gene: TRBV4-3; CDR3 protein: CASSQVGYGNTEAFF
D gene: TRBD1; clone size: NA; V gene: TRBV12-5; CDR3 protein: CASGLAPLQGSTGELFF
D gene: NA; clone size: NA; V gene: TRBV4-3; CDR3 protein: CASSQDPRGWNTEAFF
D gene: NA; clone size: NA; V gene: TRBV21-1; CDR3 protein: CASSSGRGGGYGYTF
D gene: TRBD2; clone size: few; V gene: TRBV9; CDR3 protein: CASSRLAGLNNEQFF
D gene: TRBD2; clone size: NA; V gene: TRBV9; CDR3 protein: CASSTGGLGPGRAETQYF
D gene: TRBD1; clone size: NA; V gene: TRBV7-9; CDR3 protein: CASRPRPGQGAQGELFF
D gene: NA; clone size: NA; V gene: TRBV2; CDR3 protein: CASSGTSRYTDTQYF
D gene: TRBD2; clone size: NA; V gene: TRBV4-2; CDR3 protein: CASSDLAGSGELFF
D gene: NA; clone size: NA; V gene: TRBV5-6; CDR3 protein: CASSLIRGKNTEAFF
D gene: NA; clone size: NA; V gene: TRBV27; CDR3 protein: CASRFSSEAGEQFF
D gene: TRBD1; clone size: NA; V gene: TRBV28; CDR3 protein: CASSSPGQVNEKLFF
D gene: NA; clone size: once; V gene: TRBV6-5; CDR3 protein: CASSQDLDTQYF
D gene: NA; clone size: NA; V gene: TRBV18; CDR3 protein: CASSIDRMANTEAFF
D gene: NA; clone size: NA; V gene: TRBV19; CDR3 protein: CASSLGSPGTQYF
D gene: NA; clone size: NA; V gene: TRBV19; CDR3 protein: CASSMVSHDYTF
D gene: TRBD1; clone size: NA; V gene: TRBV6-1; CDR3 protein: CASSEAGWGTAGNQPQHF
D gene: NA; clone size: NA; V gene: TRBV7-9; CDR3 protein: CASPPHQSAMNNEQFF
D gene: TRBD2; clone size: NA; V gene: TRBV4-2; CDR3 protein: CASSGGGSSYEQYF
D gene: NA; clone size: NA; V gene: TRBV7-2; CDR3 protein: CASSRRGGDSPLHF
D gene: NA; clone size: NA; V gene: TRBV7-2; CDR3 protein: CASRREKDTGELFF
D gene: NA; clone size: NA; V gene: TRBV9; CDR3 protein: CASSARRGPNQPQHF
D gene: NA; clone size: NA; V gene: TRBV27; CDR3 protein: CASRGTLSSYEQYF
D gene: NA; clone size: NA; V gene: TRBV9; CDR3 protein: CASSLPELYNEQFF
D gene: NA; clone size: NA; V gene: TRBV28; CDR3 protein: CASSPPGGRAYNEQFF
D gene: NA; clone size: NA; V gene: TRBV9; CDR3 protein: CASSVEDEAGTYNEQFF
D gene: NA; clone size: NA; V gene: TRBV29-1; CDR3 protein: CSVDRGGDGYTF
D gene: TRBD2; clone size: few; V gene: TRBV29-1; CDR3 protein: CSARLAGGHEAQFF
D gene: NA; clone size: NA; V gene: TRBV4-1; CDR3 protein: CASSQEGRSYGYTF
D gene: NA; clone size: NA; V gene: TRBV7-2; CDR3 protein: CASRGADTQYF
D gene: NA; clone size: NA; V gene: TRBV19; CDR3 protein: CASSIAQDSYNEQFF
D gene: TRBD1; clone size: NA; V gene: TRBV5-4; CDR3 protein: CASSPTGQKGTDTQYF
D gene: NA; clone size: NA; V gene: TRBV7-8; CDR3 protein: CASSLRVNDGNTIYF
D gene: NA; clone size: NA; V gene: TRBV2; CDR3 protein: CASSVSLDAFF
D gene: TRBD1; clone size: NA; V gene: TRBV6-6; CDR3 protein: CASRARDRDETQYF
D gene: TRBD1; clone size: once; V gene: TRBV7-9; CDR3 protein: CASSLAGGYGYTF
D gene: TRBD1; clone size: NA; V gene: TRBV9; CDR3 protein: CASSVRTGEDEKLFF
D gene: NA; clone size: NA; V gene: TRBV4-1; CDR3 protein: CASSQDSPTAALRTDTQYF
D gene: NA; clone size: NA; V gene: TRBV27; CDR3 protein: CASSLTMRLNTEAFF
D gene: TRBD2; clone size: NA; V gene: TRBV5-5; CDR3 protein: CASSRYTSGGAYEQYF
D gene: TRBD1; clone size: few; V gene: TRBV6-5; CDR3 protein: CASRIRGRLAEAFF
D gene: TRBD1; clone size: NA; V gene: TRBV27; CDR3 protein: CASRPSTGAKGKLFF
D gene: NA; clone size: NA; V gene: TRBV14; CDR3 protein: CASSPQQLGLTEQFF
D gene: NA; clone size: NA; V gene: TRBV13; CDR3 protein: CASSLVLNREPYEQYF
D gene: TRBD1; clone size: NA; V gene: TRBV7-2; CDR3 protein: CASSWTGGGGAEAFF
D gene: TRBD1; clone size: NA; V gene: TRBV2; CDR3 protein: CASSPQGGATEAFF
D gene: NA; clone size: NA; V gene: TRBV28; CDR3 protein: CASSWRGLNSYNEQFF
D gene: NA; clone size: NA; V gene: TRBV4-3; CDR3 protein: CASSQESRRGAYNSPLHF
D gene: TRBD1; clone size: NA; V gene: TRBV19; CDR3 protein: CASSPRTTGLTGELFF
D gene: NA; clone size: NA; V gene: TRBV19; CDR3 protein: CASVQGLTGELFF
D gene: NA; clone size: NA; V gene: TRBV4-3; CDR3 protein: CASSQDIGGPGWSTDTQYF